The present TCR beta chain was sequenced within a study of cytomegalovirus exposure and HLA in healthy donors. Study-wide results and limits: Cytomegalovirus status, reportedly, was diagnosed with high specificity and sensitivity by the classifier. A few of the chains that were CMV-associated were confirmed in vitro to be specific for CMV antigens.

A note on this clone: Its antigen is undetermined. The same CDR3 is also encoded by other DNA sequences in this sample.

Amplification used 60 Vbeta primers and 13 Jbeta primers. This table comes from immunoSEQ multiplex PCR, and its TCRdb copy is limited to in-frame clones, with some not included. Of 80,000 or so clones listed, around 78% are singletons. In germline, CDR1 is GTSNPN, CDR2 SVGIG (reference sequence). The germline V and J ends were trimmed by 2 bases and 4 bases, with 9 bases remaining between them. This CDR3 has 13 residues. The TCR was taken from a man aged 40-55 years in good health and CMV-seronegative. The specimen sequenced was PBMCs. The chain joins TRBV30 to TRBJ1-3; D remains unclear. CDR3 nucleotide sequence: TGTGCCTGGAGTCTGGCTCAGGGAAACACCATATATTTT. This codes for CAWSLAQGNTIYF.